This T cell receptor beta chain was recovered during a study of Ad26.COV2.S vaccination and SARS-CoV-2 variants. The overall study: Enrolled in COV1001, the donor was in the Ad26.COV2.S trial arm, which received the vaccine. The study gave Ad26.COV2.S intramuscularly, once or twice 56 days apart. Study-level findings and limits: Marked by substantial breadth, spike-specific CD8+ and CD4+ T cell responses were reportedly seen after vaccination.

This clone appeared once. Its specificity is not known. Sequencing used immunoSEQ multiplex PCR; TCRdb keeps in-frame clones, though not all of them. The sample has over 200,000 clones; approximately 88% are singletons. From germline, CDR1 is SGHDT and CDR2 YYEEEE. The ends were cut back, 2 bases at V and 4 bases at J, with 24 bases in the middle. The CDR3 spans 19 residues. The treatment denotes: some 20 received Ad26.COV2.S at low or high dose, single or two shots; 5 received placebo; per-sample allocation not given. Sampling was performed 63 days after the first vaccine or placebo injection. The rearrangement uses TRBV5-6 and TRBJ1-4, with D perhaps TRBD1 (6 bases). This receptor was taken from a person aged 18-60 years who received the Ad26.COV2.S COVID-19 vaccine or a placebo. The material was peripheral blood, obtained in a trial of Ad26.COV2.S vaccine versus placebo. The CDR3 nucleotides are TGTGCCAGCAGCTTCCACCGGGGGGCAGGCGAAGCCGATAATGAAAAACTGTTTTTT. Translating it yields CASSFHRGAGEADNEKLFF.